The next 28 T cell receptor beta chains were all read from a single sample in a study of T cell changes during pregnancy in multiple sclerosis. The data were produced by immunoSEQ multiplex PCR, yet TCRdb's version contains in-frame clones alone and is incomplete. This table holds tens of thousands of clones, roughly nine tenths found once. The sequences come from peripheral blood, collected in the third trimester of pregnancy. All receptors come from a female donor in good health, enrolled as a control in a pregnancy study.

CDR3 region: CSARLVDIQYF. The DNA for the CDR3 is TGCAGTGCTAGACTGGTAGACATTCAGTACTTC. This chain links TRBV20-1 with TRBJ2-4; D remains ambiguous. Germline CDR1 and CDR2: DFQATT and SNEGSKA (reference sequence). Deletions cut 2 bases from V and 8 bases from J, with 7 bases between. The CDR3 has 11 residues.

V and J are TRBV7-6 and TRBJ1-5, with 10 bases lining up with TRBD1. Germline V gene data show CDR1 as SGHVS and CDR2 as FNYEAQ. The CDR3 spans 15 residues. Trimming removed 6 bases from V and 7 bases from J; junction bases left unmatched: 9. The CDR3 DNA reads TGTGCCAGCAGATTGGACAGGGGGGACGGGCAGCCCCAGCATTTT. This gives the protein CASRLDRGDGQPQHF.

The chain joins TRBV19 to TRBJ2-1; 10 nucleotides align to TRBD2. The V gene end was trimmed by 10 bases and the J gene end by 4 bases; junction bases not matched to a gene: 7. Germline V lookup: CDR1 LNHDA, CDR2 SQIVND (reference sequence). The CDR3 covers 14 residues. DNA of the CDR3: TGTGCCACCCCTAGCGGGAGAAATTACAATGAGCAGTTCTTC. It translates to CATPSGRNYNEQFF.

The chain joins TRBV6-1 to TRBJ2-7; 7 nucleotides line up with TRBD1. V gave up 4 bases and J gave up 5 bases; unmatched junction bases: 5. The V gene's germline CDR1 is MNHNS and CDR2 SASEGT. The CDR3 is 13 residues long. Here the CDR3 reads CASSGTGLHEQYF. The CDR3 coding sequence is TGTGCCAGCAGTGGGACAGGTCTCCACGAGCAGTACTTC.

This clone was seen a single time. V is TRBV5-1 and J is TRBJ2-1, with 8 bases aligning to TRBD1. J was trimmed by 5 bases and V by 7 bases; bases with no gene match: 14. Germline V gene sequence: CDR1 SGHRS, CDR2 YFSETQ. The CDR3 covers 16 residues. CDR3 nucleotide sequence: TGCGCCAGCCAATTTGGACAGGGTAGAGGGGACAATGAGCAGTTCTTC. Translating it yields CASQFGQGRGDNEQFF.

The rearrangement links TRBV5-1 to TRBJ2-3; no firm D call. Germline V CDR1 and CDR2: SGHRS, YFSETQ. This CDR3 region has 14 residues. The V and J ends lost 3 bases and 1 base respectively, with 9 bases between them. CDR3 DNA: TGCGCCAGCAGCTCTCAAAGCGGCACAGATACGCAGTATTTT. Amino acid sequence: CASSSQSGTDTQYF.

This sequence joins TRBV9 and TRBJ2-1; maybe TRBD1 (6 bases). Germline CDR1 reads SGDLS; CDR2 reads YYNGEE. Trimming cost V 4 bases and J 6 bases, with 11 bases left between them. The CDR3 length is 13 residues. The CDR3 loop is CASSSRDTNEQFF. In DNA, the CDR3 is TGTGCCAGCAGCTCCCGGGACACCAATGAGCAGTTCTTC. Supplemented by reference TRBV9 and TRBJ2-1, the full variable domain reads DSGVTQTPKHLITATGQRVTLRCSPRSGDLSVYWYQQSLDQGLQFLIQYYNGEERAKGNILERFSAQQFPDLHSELNLSSLELGDSALYFCASSSRDTNEQFFGPGTRLTVL.

CDR3 protein: CASSPDRAFSYEQYF. The DNA for the CDR3 is TGTGCCAGCAGCCCGGACAGGGCTTTCTCCTACGAGCAGTACTTC. The V call is TRBV6-5, the J call TRBJ2-7; TRBD1 matches at 8 bases. Unmatched junction bases numbered 7, after V lost 6 bases and J lost 0 bases. The CDR3 contains 15 residues. In germline, CDR1 is MNHEY, CDR2 SVGAGI.

This sequence joins TRBV5-6 and TRBJ2-1, with TRBD2 identical over 7 bases. The ends lost 2 bases at V and 6 bases at J; junction bases unmatched: 14. The CDR3 totals 17 residues. Per germline, CDR1 SGHDT and CDR2 YYEEEE. Here the CDR3 reads CASSFPGGRVLGNEQFF. CDR3 coding DNA: TGTGCCAGCAGCTTCCCCGGGGGGAGGGTCCTGGGCAATGAGCAGTTCTTC.

This clone was detected once. V gene TRBV11-2 combines with J gene TRBJ1-1; 12 nucleotides line up with TRBD1. Germline CDR1 and CDR2: SGHAT and FQNNGV. The CDR3 length is 17 residues. V lost 6 bases and J lost 1; bases outside the gene matches: 9. The CDR3 here is CASRFRDRGPGNTEAFF. CDR3 DNA sequence: TGTGCCAGCAGGTTCCGGGACAGGGGGCCGGGGAACACTGAAGCTTTCTTT.

This chain links TRBV10-2 with TRBJ2-7; 9 bases align to TRBD1. The CDR3 totals 15 residues. Germline CDR1 reads WSHSY; CDR2 reads SAAADI. V lost 6 bases to trimming and J lost 6 bases; unmatched junction nucleotides: 12. Here the CDR3 reads CASSNYRDREAEQYF. Written as DNA, the CDR3 is TGCGCCAGCAGCAACTACCGGGACAGGGAGGCCGAGCAGTACTTC.

This clone was detected once. The chain couples TRBV6-6 to TRBJ2-1, with no clear D. Trimming cost V 6 bases and J 7 bases, with 4 bases left between them. Germline-derived CDR1 and CDR2 are MNHNY and SVGAGI (reference sequence). This CDR3 contains 10 residues. CDR3 in amino acids: CASSGNEQFF. CDR3 DNA sequence: TGTGCCAGCAGCGGGAATGAGCAGTTCTTC.

The V and J genes are TRBV4-1 and TRBJ1-2, with D hard to call. Deletions cut 4 bases from V and 5 bases from J, with 23 bases between. Looked up from germline, CDR1 is MGHRA and CDR2 is YSYEKL. The CDR3 consists of 17 residues. The CDR3 DNA reads TGCGCCAGCAGCCTACGAAATAGAACGACAAACCCTTATGGCTACACCTTC. Amino acid sequence: CASSLRNRTTNPYGYTF.

This sequence joins TRBV7-8 and TRBJ2-7, with 8 nucleotides matching TRBD2. The V and J ends lost 5 bases and 5 bases, in that order; junction bases with no gene match: 5. Germline CDR1 is SGHVS and CDR2 is FQNEAQ. CDR3 size: 13 residues. CDR3 nucleotide sequence: TGTGCCAGCAGCCCCTCCGGGGGGGACGAGCAGTACTTC. It encodes CASSPSGGDEQYF.

The chain couples TRBV12-5 to TRBJ1-6; TRBD1 matches 9 bases. After removal of 7 bases from V and 10 bases from J, the junction contained 8 bases not matched to a gene. Per germline, CDR1 LGHNT and CDR2 FRNRAP. The CDR3 extends over 14 amino acids. In DNA, the CDR3 is TGTGCTAGTGCCCCGACAGGGGGGAAATCACCCCTCCACTTT. It is translated as CASAPTGGKSPLHF.

This clone has only one observation. The chain employs TRBV5-1 and TRBJ1-6; D ambiguous. Trimming took 2 bases from V and 8 from J, leaving 11 bases between them. The length of the CDR3 is 14 residues. Germline V CDR1 and CDR2: SGHRS, YFSETQ. In DNA form, the CDR3 reads TGCGCCAGCAGCTTTTTGCAGGAGGATTCACCCCTCCACTTT. Translating gives CASSFLQEDSPLHF.

The sample holds one count of this clone. This chain links TRBV28 with TRBJ1-6; D possibly corresponds to TRBD1 (5 bases). CDR3 length: 15 amino acids. Germline V gene data show CDR1 as MDHEN and CDR2 as SYDVKM. V was trimmed by 6 bases and J by 6 bases, leaving 15 bases between them. In DNA, the CDR3 is TGTGCCAGCAGGGGCGGGGGGTCCGGTAATTCACCCCTCCACTTT. Amino acids: CASRGGGSGNSPLHF.

The chain has TRBV9 and TRBJ1-3; D ambiguous. The V gene's germline CDR1 is SGDLS and CDR2 YYNGEE. The CDR3 totals 15 residues. The V end was cut by 4 bases, the J end by 4 bases, with 15 bases between. The DNA for the CDR3 is TGTGCCAGCAGCCAATCCGTAGAGGTCGGAAACACCATATATTTT. This sequence encodes CASSQSVEVGNTIYF.

Remarks on this clone: One junction end disagrees with the germline gene, perhaps due to a read error. The DNA for the CDR3 is TGTGCCAGCAGCCAGAGGAGGGGCGCCTGGGTAATCTTC. It is translated as CASSQRRGAWVIF. The chain links TRBV13 to TRBJ2-1, with D tentatively TRBD2 (6 bases). The CDR3 runs 13 residues. Germline V CDR1 and CDR2: PRHDT, FYEKMQ (reference sequence). Full variable domain (outside the CDR3, taken from reference TRBV13 and TRBJ2-1): AAGVIQSPRHLIKEKRETATLKCYPIPRHDTVYWYQQGPGQDPQFLISFYEKMQSDKGSIPDRFSAQQFSDYHSELNMSSLELGDSALYFCASSQRRGAWVIFGPGTRLTVL.

The V gene is TRBV11-2, the J gene TRBJ2-2; D possibly corresponds to TRBD2 (5 bases). This CDR3 spans 14 amino acids. Deletions cut 1 base from V and 6 bases from J, with 9 bases between. Germline values: CDR1 SGHAT, CDR2 FQNNGV. The CDR3 sequence: CASSLAGSAGELFF. CDR3 nucleotides: TGTGCCAGCAGCTTAGCTGGGAGTGCCGGGGAGCTGTTTTTT.

This chain uses TRBV15 with TRBJ2-1; 11 positions agree with TRBD2. CDR3 length: 15 amino acids. Germline V gene data show CDR1 as LNHNV and CDR2 as YYDKDF (reference sequence). V lost 3 bases and J lost 16; bases outside the gene matches: 14. The CDR3 DNA is TGTGCCACCAGCAGCGTAAACCAGATAGCGGGGGGGCAATTCTTC. It is translated as CATSSVNQIAGGQFF.

This chain joins TRBV10-3 and TRBJ2-3, with TRBD1 identical over 8 bases. The V segment lost 7 bases and the J segment 4 bases; nucleotides outside the gene matches: 10. Germline-derived CDR1 and CDR2 are ENHRY and SYGVKD. The CDR3 is 15 residues long. CDR3 coding DNA: TGTGCCATCAATCCGGGACAGGCCAGCGCAGATACGCAGTATTTT. The encoded protein is CAINPGQASADTQYF.

The chain couples TRBV18 to TRBJ2-7, with 8 bases identical to TRBD1. Germline-derived CDR1 and CDR2 are KGHSH and LQKENI. Trimming took 3 bases from V and 4 from J; bases not matched to a gene: 8. The CDR3 runs to 15 residues. The CDR3 DNA is TGTGCCAGCTCACCCGGAGTAACAGGGGGTTACGAGCAGTACTTC. Its translation is CASSPGVTGGYEQYF.

V and J are TRBV28 and TRBJ1-4; a possible D gene is TRBD1 (6 bases). In germline, CDR1 is MDHEN, CDR2 SYDVKM. V dropped 6 bases and J dropped 2 bases, with 16 bases sitting between them. The CDR3 loop spans 16 amino acids. The CDR3 nucleotides are TGTGCCAGCAGCTCTGGCTGGGGGCGGACTAATGAAAAACTGTTTTTT. It encodes CASSSGWGRTNEKLFF.

V and J are TRBV15 and TRBJ1-5; D unresolved. This CDR3 is built from 19 residues. V was trimmed by 3 bases and J by 0 bases, leaving 21 bases between them. Germline V lookup: CDR1 LNHNV, CDR2 YYDKDF (reference sequence). CDR3 protein: CATSSRVQMTVYSNQPQHF. The CDR3 DNA is TGTGCCACCAGCAGCCGGGTCCAAATGACCGTTTATAGCAATCAGCCCCAGCATTTT.

In this sample, this clone turned up a few times. The same CDR3 also results from other DNA sequences found in this sample. The chain couples TRBV19 to TRBJ1-2, with D tentatively TRBD1 (5 bases). Trimming left V 1 base short and J 4 bases short, with 10 bases between. Germline V gene sequence: CDR1 LNHDA, CDR2 SQIVND (reference sequence). CDR3 length equals 14 residues. CDR3 nucleotide sequence: TGTGCCAGTAGTATAGGCCGCGGGGCCTATGGCTACACCTTC. Translating it yields CASSIGRGAYGYTF.

J is TRBJ2-6 and V is TRBV6-5; no firm D call. Looked up from germline, CDR1 is MNHEY and CDR2 is SVGAGI. Trimming stripped 6 bases from V and 0 bases from J, with 6 bases between. The CDR3 totals 14 residues. CDR3 bases: TGTGCCAGCAGAGTTAGCTCTGGGGCCAACGTCCTGACTTTC. Translation: CASRVSSGANVLTF.

CDR3 residues: CASSVRQNSYEQYF. Here the CDR3 DNA reads TGTGCCAGCAGTGTCCGACAGAATAGCTACGAGCAGTACTTC. This chain connects TRBV25-1 to TRBJ2-7; D might be TRBD1 (5 bases). V shed 4 bases and J shed 3 bases, with 13 bases lying between them. CDR1 is MGHDK and CDR2 is SYGVNS in the germline V gene. This CDR3 contains 14 residues.